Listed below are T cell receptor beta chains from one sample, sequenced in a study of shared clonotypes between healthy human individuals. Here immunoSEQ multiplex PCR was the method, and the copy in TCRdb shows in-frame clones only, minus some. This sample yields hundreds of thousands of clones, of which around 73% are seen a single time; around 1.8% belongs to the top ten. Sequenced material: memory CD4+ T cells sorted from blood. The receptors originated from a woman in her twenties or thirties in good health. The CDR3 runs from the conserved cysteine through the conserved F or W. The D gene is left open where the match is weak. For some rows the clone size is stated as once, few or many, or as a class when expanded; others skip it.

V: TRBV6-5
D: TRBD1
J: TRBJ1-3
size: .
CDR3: CASRNGQGGNTIYF
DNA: TGTGCCAGCAGAAACGGACAGGGGGGAAACACCATATATTTT

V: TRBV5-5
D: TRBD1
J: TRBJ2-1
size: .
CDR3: CASSLGQTSYNEQFF
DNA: TGTGCCAGCAGCCTGGGACAGACCTCCTACAATGAGCAGTTCTTC

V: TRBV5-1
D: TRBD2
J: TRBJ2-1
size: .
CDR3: CASSLEASGEQFF
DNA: TGCGCCAGCAGCTTGGAGGCTAGCGGTGAGCAGTTCTTC

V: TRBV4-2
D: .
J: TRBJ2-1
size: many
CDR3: CASSQGGIREGHEQFF
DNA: TGTGCCAGCAGCCAAGGCGGGATACGGGAAGGGCATGAGCAGTTCTTC

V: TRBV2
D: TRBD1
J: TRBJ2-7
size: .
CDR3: CASRGDRTYEQYF
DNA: TGTGCCAGCAGGGGGGACAGAACCTACGAGCAGTACTTC

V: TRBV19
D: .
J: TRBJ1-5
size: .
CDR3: CASSQIKQGGQPQHF
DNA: TGTGCCAGTAGCCAGATAAAACAGGGAGGCCAGCCCCAGCATTTT

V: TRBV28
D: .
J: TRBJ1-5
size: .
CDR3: CASSFRLPSNQPQHF
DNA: TGTGCCAGCAGTTTCAGGCTTCCTAGCAATCAGCCCCAGCATTTT

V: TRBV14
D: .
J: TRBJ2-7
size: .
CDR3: CASSLGVPYEQYF
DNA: TGTGCCAGCAGCCTCGGGGTACCCTACGAGCAGTACTTC

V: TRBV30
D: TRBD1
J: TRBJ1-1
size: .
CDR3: CAWDRGGNTEAFF
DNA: TGTGCCTGGGACAGGGGGGGGAACACTGAAGCTTTCTTT

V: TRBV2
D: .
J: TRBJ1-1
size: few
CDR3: CASSVFEGVDTEAFF
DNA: TGTGCCAGCAGTGTATTTGAGGGGGTGGACACTGAAGCTTTCTTT

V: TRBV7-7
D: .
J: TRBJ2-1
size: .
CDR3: CASSLHGGQQFF
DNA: TGTGCCAGCAGCTTACACGGAGGACAGCAGTTCTTC

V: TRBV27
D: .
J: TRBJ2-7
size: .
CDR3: CASSLDRYSYEQYF
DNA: TGTGCCAGCAGTTTAGACAGATACTCCTACGAGCAGTACTTC

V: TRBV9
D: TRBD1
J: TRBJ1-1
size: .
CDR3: CASSVTGDPTEAFF
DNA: TGTGCCAGCAGCGTAACAGGGGATCCCACTGAAGCTTTCTTT

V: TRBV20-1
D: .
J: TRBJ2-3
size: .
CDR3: CSAHRADTQYF
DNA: TGCAGTGCTCACAGGGCAGATACGCAGTATTTT

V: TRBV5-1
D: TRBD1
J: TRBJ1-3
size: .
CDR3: CASSFLDRGSGNTIYF
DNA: TGCGCCAGCAGCTTCTTAGACAGGGGTTCTGGAAACACCATATATTTT

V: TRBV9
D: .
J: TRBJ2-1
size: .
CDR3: CASSVNHALNEQFF
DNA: TGTGCCAGCAGCGTCAATCACGCCCTCAATGAGCAGTTCTTC

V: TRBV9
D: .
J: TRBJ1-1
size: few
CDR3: CASSGPGGGGTEAFF
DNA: TGTGCCAGCAGTGGCCCGGGGGGCGGGGGCACTGAAGCTTTCTTT

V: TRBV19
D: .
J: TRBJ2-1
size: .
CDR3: CASSLRDHSYNEQFF
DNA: TGTGCCAGTAGTCTGCGGGACCACTCCTACAATGAGCAGTTCTTC

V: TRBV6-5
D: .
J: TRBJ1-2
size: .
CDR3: CASSYGQAFGYTF
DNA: TGTGCCAGCAGTTACGGGCAGGCCTTCGGCTACACCTTC

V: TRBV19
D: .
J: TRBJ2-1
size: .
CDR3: CAPKGYNEQFF
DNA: TGTGCCCCCAAGGGCTACAATGAGCAGTTCTTC

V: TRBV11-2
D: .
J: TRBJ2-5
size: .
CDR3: CASSLEAGGETQYF
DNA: TGTGCCAGCAGCTTAGAGGCCGGGGGAGAGACCCAGTACTTC

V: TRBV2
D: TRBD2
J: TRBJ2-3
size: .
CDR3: CASTPRGSGTDTQYF
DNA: TGTGCCAGCACCCCCCGCGGGAGCGGCACAGATACGCAGTATTTT

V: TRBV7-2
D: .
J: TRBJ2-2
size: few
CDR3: CASSPGTAYRRLFF
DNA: TGTGCCAGCAGCCCAGGGACGGCCTACAGGCGGCTGTTTTTT

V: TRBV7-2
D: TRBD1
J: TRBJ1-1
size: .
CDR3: CASSFTSGTGSEAFF
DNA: TGTGCCAGCAGCTTCACCTCCGGGACAGGGTCTGAAGCTTTCTTT

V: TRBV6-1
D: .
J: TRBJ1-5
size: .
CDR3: CASRSFQYSNQPQHF
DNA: TGTGCCAGCAGGTCCTTCCAATATAGCAATCAGCCCCAGCATTTT

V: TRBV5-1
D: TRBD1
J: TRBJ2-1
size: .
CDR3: CASSPHRDRYNEQFF
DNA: TGCGCCAGCAGCCCGCACCGGGACAGATACAATGAGCAGTTCTTC

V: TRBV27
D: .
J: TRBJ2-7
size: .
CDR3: CASSPRVSYEQYF
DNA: TGTGCCAGCAGTCCCCGGGTAAGCTACGAGCAGTACTTC

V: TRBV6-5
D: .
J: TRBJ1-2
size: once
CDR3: CASSYRGSGGYTF
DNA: TGTGCCAGCAGTTATCGGGGAAGCGGTGGCTACACCTTC

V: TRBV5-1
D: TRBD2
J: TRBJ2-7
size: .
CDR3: CASSVGSSGRAWEQYF
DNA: TGCGCCAGCAGCGTGGGATCTAGCGGGAGGGCCTGGGAGCAGTACTTC

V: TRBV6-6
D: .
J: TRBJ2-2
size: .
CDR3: CASSYSRNTGELFF
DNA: TGTGCCAGCAGTTACTCTAGGAACACCGGGGAGCTGTTTTTT

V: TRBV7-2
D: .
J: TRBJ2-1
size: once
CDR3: CATSVHNEQFF
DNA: TGTGCTACATCGGTCCACAATGAGCAGTTCTTC

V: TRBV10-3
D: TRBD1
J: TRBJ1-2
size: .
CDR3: CAISVSIGQGGSGYTF
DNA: TGTGCCATCAGTGTCTCAATAGGACAGGGGGGATCTGGCTACACCTTC

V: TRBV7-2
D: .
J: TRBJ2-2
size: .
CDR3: CASSLGVGTTGELFF
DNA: TGTGCCAGCAGCTTAGGAGTCGGGACCACCGGGGAGCTGTTTTTT

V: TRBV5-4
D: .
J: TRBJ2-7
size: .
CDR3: CASSLEYMGREQYF
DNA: TGTGCCAGCAGCTTGGAATATATGGGCCGCGAGCAGTACTTC

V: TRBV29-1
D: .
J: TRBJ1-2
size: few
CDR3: CSVILGSGGGYTF
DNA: TGCAGCGTCATTCTGGGTTCGGGTGGCGGCTACACCTTC